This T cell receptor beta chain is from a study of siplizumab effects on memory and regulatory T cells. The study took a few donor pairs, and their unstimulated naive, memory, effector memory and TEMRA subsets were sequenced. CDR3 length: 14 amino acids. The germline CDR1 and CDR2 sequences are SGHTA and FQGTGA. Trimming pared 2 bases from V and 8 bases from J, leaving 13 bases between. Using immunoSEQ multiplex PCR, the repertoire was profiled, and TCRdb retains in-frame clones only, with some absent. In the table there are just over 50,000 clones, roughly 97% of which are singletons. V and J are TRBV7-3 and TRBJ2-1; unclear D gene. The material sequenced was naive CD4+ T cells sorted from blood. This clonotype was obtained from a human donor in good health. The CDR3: CASSLLARVDEQFF. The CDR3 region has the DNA TGTGCCAGCAGCTTATTAGCCCGTGTGGATGAGCAGTTCTTC.